The source of this T cell receptor (beta chain) is a study of regulatory T cells in long-lasting Graves disease. Germline CDR1 and CDR2: SGHRS and YFSETQ. The CDR3 is 16 amino acids. Trimming stripped 4 bases from V and 0 bases from J, with 14 bases between. Study results and limitations: Persistent patients shared more public clonotypes (over 2,500) than new patients (approximately 1,000).

The table lists this clonotype with a few counts. The antigen is not known. The time point here: persistent/refractory GD, antithyroid drugs over 5 years with positive TRAb. There was RNA extracted from PBMCs, and the TCR library was made from it. It was American Thyroid Association guidelines that determined Graves' disease diagnosis. Arm-PCR of CDR3 regions with iRepertoire HTBI primers generated TCR beta libraries. In TCRdb, the multiplex PCR reads were re-called with MiXCR into one record per CDR3 protein. The table has hundreds of thousands of distinct CDR3 sequences, about 20% seen once. The J gene is TRBJ1-5, the V gene TRBV5-1, with TRBD1 as a possible D gene (5 bases). This TCR was recovered from a female donor with Graves disease. Sequencing used peripheral blood mononuclear cells (PBMCs), obtained when the disease was refractory, from a patient treated with antithyroid drugs. The CDR3 DNA is TGCGCCAGCAGCCTCGGGACGTCGGATAGCAATCAGCCCCAGCATTTT. This codes for CASSLGTSDSNQPQHF.